The 13 T cell receptor beta chains presented below share a single source sample, sequenced in a study of blood T cell repertoires in COVID-19. Measured with immunoSEQ multiplex PCR; TCRdb has only the in-frame clones, and not every one. The sample contains about 220,000 clones, 65% to 90% of which appear only once. Sequencing was done on a sample of peripheral blood. These TCRs come from a woman in her 70s with COVID-19, enrolled during active disease.

This clone was observed a handful of times. V usage is TRBV3-1 (or the pseudogene TRBV3-2) and J usage is TRBJ1-2, with a tentative D call TRBD1 (5 bases). V lost 2 bases, J lost 5 bases, and 9 bases lay in between. The CDR3 spans 13 residues. In germline, CDR1 is LGHDT, CDR2 YNNKEL (reference sequence). The CDR3 DNA reads as TGTGCCAGCAGCCAACAGGGTCGGTATGGCTACACCTTC. This encodes CASSQQGRYGYTF.

The V and J genes are TRBV5-5 and TRBJ1-2; no reliable D call. Germline V gene data show CDR1 as SGHKS and CDR2 as YYEKEE (reference sequence). This CDR3 region has 15 residues. Trimming took 2 bases from V and 1 from J, leaving 12 bases between them. The CDR3 is CASSFGRVNNYGYTF. The DNA of the CDR3 is TGTGCCAGCAGCTTCGGGAGGGTGAATAACTATGGCTACACCTTC.

This chain connects TRBV9 to TRBJ1-3; possible D gene TRBD1, 5 bases. The V gene's germline CDR1 is SGDLS and CDR2 YYNGEE. V lost 0 bases and J 0 bases, leaving 13 bases between the germline ends. CDR3 length equals 17 residues. CDR3 protein: CASSVDPGLISGNTIYF. The CDR3 DNA reads TGTGCCAGCAGCGTAGACCCGGGACTGATCTCTGGAAACACCATATATTTT. The variable domain in full, completed from reference TRBV9 and TRBJ1-3, reads DSGVTQTPKHLITATGQRVTLRCSPRSGDLSVYWYQQSLDQGLQFLIQYYNGEERAKGNILERFSAQQFPDLHSELNLSSLELGDSALYFCASSVDPGLISGNTIYFGEGSWLTVV.

This clone has a handful of counts. The chain employs TRBV9 and TRBJ2-7; 7 nucleotides match TRBD2. Trimming cost V 0 bases and J 7 bases; bases outside gene matches: 13. Germline CDR1 reads SGDLS; CDR2 reads YYNGEE. The CDR3 is made up of 16 amino acids. CDR3 in amino acids: CASSVEGGSGEREQYF. The CDR3 DNA is TGTGCCAGCAGCGTAGAGGGCGGGAGCGGGGAAAGGGAGCAGTACTTC.

This clone was seen once. The V gene is TRBV4-1, the J gene TRBJ1-3; TRBD1 might be the D (6 bases). The CDR3 sequence is 16 residues long. The V end was cut by 4 bases, the J end by 4 bases, with 17 bases between. Looked up from germline, CDR1 is MGHRA and CDR2 is YSYEKL. The CDR3 spells CASSLFSGGSGNTIYF. CDR3 nucleotides: TGCGCCAGCAGCCTCTTCTCGGGGGGCTCCGGAAACACCATATATTTT.

The chain recombines TRBV30 with TRBJ2-2; 14 bases fit TRBD2. There are 16 residues in the CDR3. Germline values: CDR1 GTSNPN, CDR2 SVGIG (reference sequence). V trimming: 0 bases; J trimming: 9 bases; junction bases outside the gene matches: 6. CDR3 residues: CAWSVPGTSGSRELFF. For the CDR3, the DNA is TGTGCCTGGAGTGTACCGGGGACTAGCGGGAGCCGGGAGCTGTTTTTT.

J is TRBJ2-1 and V is TRBV7-2, with a tentative D call TRBD1 (6 bases). The CDR3 has 17 amino acids. V lost 1 base, J lost 8 bases, and 21 bases lay in between. Germline lookup yields CDR1 SGHTA and CDR2 FQGNSA. This CDR3 reads CASSLGETGWTVYEQFF. The CDR3 coding sequence is TGTGCCAGCAGCTTAGGGGAGACAGGTTGGACGGTATATGAGCAGTTCTTC.

This chain links TRBV19 with TRBJ2-7; D unresolved. V was shortened by 2 bases and J by 0 bases, with 17 bases between the two germline ends. This CDR3 spans 17 amino acids. The germline V gene encodes CDR1 LNHDA and CDR2 SQIVND (reference sequence). The CDR3 here is CASSISGQSRSSYEQYF. The CDR3 coding sequence is TGTGCCAGTAGTATAAGTGGGCAGTCGAGAAGCTCCTACGAGCAGTACTTC.

The chain uses TRBV5-6 and TRBJ2-1; TRBD1 matches at 9 bases. This CDR3 contains 16 residues. V lost 6 bases and J lost 6; bases outside the gene matches: 13. Germline CDR1 is SGHDT and CDR2 is YYEEEE. For the CDR3, the DNA is TGTGCCAGCATGATCCTAGGGGGACAGGGTAGCAATGAGCAGTTCTTC. Protein product: CASMILGGQGSNEQFF.

The V call is TRBV2, the J call TRBJ2-1; 8 nucleotides agree with TRBD1. Looked up from germline, CDR1 is SNHLY and CDR2 is FYNNEI. V was clipped by 7 bases and J by 4 bases; unmatched bases: 9. CDR3 size: 15 residues. The CDR3 nucleotides read TGTGCCAGCACCCGAGGACAGGGATGGTACAATGAGCAGTTCTTC. Translating it yields CASTRGQGWYNEQFF.

The J gene is TRBJ1-3, the V gene TRBV9, with D perhaps TRBD1 (5 bases). Per the germline V gene, CDR1 is SGDLS and CDR2 is YYNGEE. Deletions cut 2 bases from V and 0 bases from J, with 18 bases between. The CDR3 consists of 18 residues. Here the CDR3 reads CASSVSGPRTLSGNTIYF. As DNA, the CDR3 is TGTGCCAGCAGCGTGTCAGGGCCACGTACTCTCTCTGGAAACACCATATATTTT.

The rearrangement joins TRBV4-1 to TRBJ1-5; 12 bases fit TRBD1. The CDR3 has 18 residues. The V gene end was trimmed by 3 bases and the J gene end by 7 bases; junction bases not matched to a gene: 13. The germline V gene encodes CDR1 MGHRA and CDR2 YSYEKL. The chain's CDR3 is CASSHKYGTGGAEQPQHF. The CDR3 DNA is TGCGCCAGCAGCCATAAGTATGGGACAGGGGGCGCGGAACAGCCCCAGCATTTT.

The chain couples TRBV27 to TRBJ1-4; TRBD1 might be the D (6 bases). Germline V gives CDR1 MNHEY, CDR2 SMNVEV (reference sequence). V lost 4 bases and J lost 5, with 17 bases in between. The CDR3 contains 16 residues. The chain's CDR3 is CASSSRTVLRNEKLFF. As DNA, the CDR3 is TGTGCCAGCAGTTCAAGGACAGTTCTGAGGAATGAAAAACTGTTTTTT.